This entry features one TCR beta chain sequence. Its antigen remains unknown. Trimming stripped 7 bases from V and 3 bases from J, with 13 bases between. Germline V gene sequence: CDR1 MDHEN, CDR2 SYDVKM. The CDR3 covers 14 residues. Profiling relied on immunoSEQ multiplex PCR, and the TCRdb table lists in-frame clones only, not all of them. The repertoire holds approximately 410,000 clones, with roughly 90% as singletons. The treatment denotes: 15 to 20 received Ad26.COV2.S at low or high dose, single or two shots; about 5 received placebo; per-sample allocation not given. Samples came from day 63 after the first vaccine or placebo injection. The data belong to a study of Ad26.COV2.S vaccination and SARS-CoV-2 variants. Broader study findings: The TCR breadth and depth analyses may have understated or missed part of the total T cell responses.

This chain joins TRBV28 and TRBJ2-1, with D unresolved. This TCR came from a person between 18 and 65 years old who received the Ad26.COV2.S COVID-19 vaccine or a placebo. The material sequenced was peripheral blood, taken in a trial of Ad26.COV2.S vaccine versus placebo. CDR3 sequence (DNA): TGTGCCAGCAAAGCGAGTCCCTTCTACAATGAGCAGTTCTTC. It is translated as CASKASPFYNEQFF.